The rows below give T cell receptor beta chains drawn from one sample of a study of beta chain features in type 1 diabetes. Measured with immunoSEQ multiplex PCR; TCRdb has only the in-frame clones, and not every one. The sample lists hundreds of thousands of clones; 68% were seen once. The sample taken for sequencing was naive CD4+ T cells from blood. The receptors shown here come from a young man in good health. The conserved cysteine and the conserved F or W are not part of the CDR3 here. Expanded clones get a size class; other rows say once, few or many, or leave the size out.

clone_size j_call v_call cdr3_aa
NA TRBJ2-1 TRBV7-2 ASSFLSGIYNEQF
NA TRBJ2-6 TRBV28 ASSSAGLSGANVLT
few TRBJ1-5 TRBV15 ATSRGAAGMGQPQH
NA TRBJ1-1 TRBV30 AWDTISSAF
NA TRBJ2-7 TRBV9 ASSDGSGWDYEQY
NA TRBJ1-5 TRBV30 AWSPQQGRSQPQH
few TRBJ2-7 TRBV7-2 ASSLSGSYEQY
few TRBJ2-1 TRBV29-1 SVVSSGRRSRNEQF
NA TRBJ2-1 TRBV30 AWNVGAHEQF
NA TRBJ2-1 TRBV5-4 ASSGGGSVYNEQF
NA TRBJ2-1 TRBV10-3 AINTRQGDNEQF
NA TRBJ2-1 TRBV10-3 AISEQGFSYNEQF
NA TRBJ1-1 TRBV25-1 AAGTSTEAF
NA TRBJ2-1 TRBV29-1 SVGHNEQF
few TRBJ2-7 TRBV7-9 ASSLGTYEQY
once TRBJ2-7 TRBV20-1 SASSPYEQY
NA TRBJ1-6 TRBV18 ASSPPGGAAPLH
NA TRBJ1-1 TRBV27 ASSATVSTEAF
NA TRBJ2-5 TRBV7-9 ATTGQGKPAETQY
NA TRBJ2-3 TRBV10-3 ASSRGGDTQY
few TRBJ2-1 TRBV4-3 ASSQTGGPVYNEQF
NA TRBJ1-1 TRBV30 AWTALPRNTEAF
NA TRBJ2-3 TRBV7-9 ASSPLGRDSTDTQY
NA TRBJ2-3 TRBV6-1 ASSEVRADTQY
NA TRBJ1-6 TRBV29-1 SPPAGAPNSPLH
few TRBJ2-3 TRBV29-1 SSGAGLAITDTQY
NA TRBJ2-7 TRBV14 ASSQDPSSYEQY
once TRBJ2-3 TRBV18 ASSPPKSLNTQY
once TRBJ2-7 TRBV13 ASSLGLGTGDHEQY
NA TRBJ2-6 TRBV5-4 ASSPISGGANVLT
NA TRBJ2-1 TRBV29-1 SAGGEALVEQF
NA TRBJ2-3 TRBV2 ASLGGHTQY
NA TRBJ2-3 TRBV7-6 ASSSLRGSTDTQY
NA TRBJ2-3 TRBV9 ASSVLGRGGDTQY
few TRBJ2-5 TRBV18 ASSPSFVGGEETQY
NA TRBJ2-5 TRBV2 ASSPGTGTKTQY
few TRBJ2-1 TRBV29-1 SVAGVIIGEQF
NA TRBJ1-6 TRBV7-9 ASSPGRAGSPLH
NA TRBJ2-5 TRBV29-1 SVERLKGGGETQY